The sequence of this TCR beta chain was determined in a study of T cells after yellow fever vaccination. Study results and caveats: On re-exposure, the response was weaker but peaked faster, at day 5 versus 15.

Generation of TCR cDNA used 5'RACE template switching (which added a universal primer site and UMIs). TCRdb reprocessed the 5' RACE reads via MiXCR and lists one record per CDR3 protein. The sample contains some 96,000 distinct CDR3 sequences, over 8% of which appear only once. CDR1 is SGHRS, CDR2 YFSETQ, per germline. Trimming took 2 bases from V and 3 from J; bases not matched to a gene: 1. The CDR3 is 13 amino acids. This clonotype was picked up a small number of times. Source: CD8+ T cells not binding an NS4B(214-222) dextramer, sorted from PBMCs, taken roughly 14 days after the first yellow fever vaccination. The chain carries TRBV5-1 and TRBJ2-7; 8 nucleotides agree with TRBD1. This TCR derives from a man aged 18 to 30 who received the YFV17D yellow fever vaccine. The CDR3 reads CASSFGTGYEQYF. The DNA of the CDR3 is TGCGCCAGCAGCTTCGGGACAGGCTACGAGCAGTACTTC.